This TCR beta chain was obtained from a study of cytomegalovirus exposure and HLA in healthy donors. The PCR used 60 Vbeta and 13 Jbeta primers. TCRdb's table, derived via immunoSEQ multiplex PCR, lists solely in-frame clones and lacks some. The table lists some 150,000 clones, approximately 80% of them singletons, with around 13% in the top ten. The length of the CDR3 is 19 residues. Losses at the gene ends were 7 bases for V and 2 bases for J; bases not matched to a gene: 20. Germline V CDR1 and CDR2: SNHLY, FYNNEI. The origin of this receptor is a man aged 25-45 years in good health and CMV-seropositive. The sample consisted of PBMCs. The chain joins TRBV2 to TRBJ2-3, with 8 bases lining up with TRBD2. CDR3 coding DNA: TGTGCCAGCATGCTCGATTCAGCGGCTAGCGGGTTTTCCACAGATACGCAGTATTTT. Translating gives CASMLDSAASGFSTDTQYF.